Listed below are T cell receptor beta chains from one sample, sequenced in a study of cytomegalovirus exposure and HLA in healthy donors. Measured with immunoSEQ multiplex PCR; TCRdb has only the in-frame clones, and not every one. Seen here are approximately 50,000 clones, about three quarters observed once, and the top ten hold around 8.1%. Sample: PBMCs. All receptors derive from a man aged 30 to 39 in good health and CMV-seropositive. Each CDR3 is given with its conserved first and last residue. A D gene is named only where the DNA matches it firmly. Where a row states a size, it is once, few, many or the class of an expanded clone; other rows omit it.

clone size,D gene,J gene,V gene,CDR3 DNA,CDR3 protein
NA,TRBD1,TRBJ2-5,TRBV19,TGTGCCAGTAGTTATAGGACAGGGGTTGAGACCCAGTACTTC,CASSYRTGVETQYF
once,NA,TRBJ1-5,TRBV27,TGTGCCAGCAGTCAAGGCCGGGGCAATCAGCCCCAGCATTTT,CASSQGRGNQPQHF
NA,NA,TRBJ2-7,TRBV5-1,TGCGCCAGCAGCGGACAATCTTACGAGCAGTACTTC,CASSGQSYEQYF
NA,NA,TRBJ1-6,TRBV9,TGTGCCAGCAGCGTAGCAGGGGTGGTAAACAGTAATTCACCCCTCCACTTT,CASSVAGVVNSNSPLHF
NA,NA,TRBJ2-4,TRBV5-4,TGTGCCAGCAGCTTGGAAGGGGTAGCCAAAAACATTCAGTACTTC,CASSLEGVAKNIQYF
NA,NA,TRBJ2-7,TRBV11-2,TGTGCCAGCAGCTTAGCGGTTCACTCTTACGAGCAGTACTTC,CASSLAVHSYEQYF
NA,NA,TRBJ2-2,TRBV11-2,TGTGCCAGCTCCCAGACAAGCACCGGGGAGCTGTTTTTT,CASSQTSTGELFF
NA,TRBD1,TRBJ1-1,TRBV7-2,TGTGCCAGCAGCTTGTACCTGACAGGGTTGGACACTGAAGCTTTCTTT,CASSLYLTGLDTEAFF
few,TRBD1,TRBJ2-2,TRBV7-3,TGTGCCAGCAGCACTCAGGGGGCGAACGGGGAGCTGTTTTTT,CASSTQGANGELFF
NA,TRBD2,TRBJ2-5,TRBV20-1,TGCAGTGCGGGACTAGAAGAGACCCAGTACTTC,CSAGLEETQYF
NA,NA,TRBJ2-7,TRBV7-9,TGTGCCAGCAGCTTACTGGACACCTACGAGCAGTACTTC,CASSLLDTYEQYF
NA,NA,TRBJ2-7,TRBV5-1,TGCGCCAGCAGCACATCGGACAGAGCCTACGAGCAGTACTTC,CASSTSDRAYEQYF
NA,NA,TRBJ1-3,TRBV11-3,TGTGCCAGCAGCTTAGGCCCAGGCCGCTCTGGAAACACCATATATTTT,CASSLGPGRSGNTIYF
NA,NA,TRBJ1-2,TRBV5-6,TGTGCCAGCAGCTTGGGAAGTTCGAGCTATGGCTACACCTTC,CASSLGSSSYGYTF
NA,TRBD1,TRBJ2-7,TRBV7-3,TGTGCCAGCAGCTGGACAGGGGGGCAGTACGAGCAGTACTTC,CASSWTGGQYEQYF
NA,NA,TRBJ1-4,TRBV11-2,TGTGCCAGCAGTGCTACAGGGTTTGGTAATGAAAAACTGTTTTTT,CASSATGFGNEKLFF
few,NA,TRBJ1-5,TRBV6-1,TGTGCCAGCAGTGAAGCCAGGGCCAATCAGCCCCAGCATTTT,CASSEARANQPQHF
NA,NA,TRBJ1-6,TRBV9,TGTGCCAGCAGCGTAGCGACAGTTAATTCACCCCTCCACTTT,CASSVATVNSPLHF
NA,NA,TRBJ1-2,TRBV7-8,TGTGCCAGCAGCTTGGGCGGGAGGATGATCGTTGGGGATTATGGCTACACCTTC,CASSLGGRMIVGDYGYTF
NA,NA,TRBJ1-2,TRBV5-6,TGTGCCAGCAGCTATCTCGCGGGAGGGGGACGGTATGGCTACACCTTC,CASSYLAGGGRYGYTF
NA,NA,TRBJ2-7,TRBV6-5,TGTGCCAGCAGTCTTAGCTACTCCTACGAGCAGTACTTC,CASSLSYSYEQYF
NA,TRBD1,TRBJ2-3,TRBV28,TGTGCCAGCAGTCCCGGGAGGGACAGGGGGCCTCCACTGGCGCAGTATTTT,CASSPGRDRGPPLAQYF
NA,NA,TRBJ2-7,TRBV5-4,TGTGCCAGCAGCAATCTCCCAGGGTACGAGCAGTACTTC,CASSNLPGYEQYF
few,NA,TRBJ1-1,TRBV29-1,TGCAGCGGGGACTTGAACACTGAAGCTTTCTTT,CSGDLNTEAFF
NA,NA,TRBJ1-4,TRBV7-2,TGTGCCAGCAGCTTGGAACGGGGGGAAAAACTGTTTTTT,CASSLERGEKLFF
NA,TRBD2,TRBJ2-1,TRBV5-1,TGCGCCAGCAGCTTGAGTAGCGGGGGAGGTTACAATGAGCAGTTCTTC,CASSLSSGGGYNEQFF
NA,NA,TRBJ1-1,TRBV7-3,TGTGCCAGGGGCCGGTGGGAAGCTTTCTTT,CARGRWEAFF